This T cell receptor (beta chain) was sequenced for a study of T cell repertoires in cytomegalovirus infection. TCRdb called the reads again in MiXCR, with one record for every CDR3 protein. The sample lists a few hundred thousand distinct CDR3 sequences, roughly 18% occurring once. Concerning this clonotype: Its antigen is as yet unknown.

Germline V lookup: CDR1 MNHEY, CDR2 SVGEGT. The CDR3 totals 18 residues. V lost 3 bases to trimming and J lost 2 bases, with 20 bases between them. Study findings and constraints: Within the response measured ex vivo, HLA-C-restricted CMV-specific TCR beta clonotypes were dominant. People with CMV and the relevant HLA were identified by cumulative public TCR beta family frequency.

The gene calls are TRBV6-2 or TRBV6-3 and TRBJ2-1; D not resolved. Sample: PBMCs. The receptor's source is a human donor in good health (CMV status not recorded). Some clones in this sample may be carry-over from other donors' samples. CDR3 loop: CASSYYVEFGSTYNEQFF. The CDR3 coding sequence is TGTGCCAGCAGTTATTATGTGGAATTCGGGTCCACCTACAATGAGCAGTTCTTC.